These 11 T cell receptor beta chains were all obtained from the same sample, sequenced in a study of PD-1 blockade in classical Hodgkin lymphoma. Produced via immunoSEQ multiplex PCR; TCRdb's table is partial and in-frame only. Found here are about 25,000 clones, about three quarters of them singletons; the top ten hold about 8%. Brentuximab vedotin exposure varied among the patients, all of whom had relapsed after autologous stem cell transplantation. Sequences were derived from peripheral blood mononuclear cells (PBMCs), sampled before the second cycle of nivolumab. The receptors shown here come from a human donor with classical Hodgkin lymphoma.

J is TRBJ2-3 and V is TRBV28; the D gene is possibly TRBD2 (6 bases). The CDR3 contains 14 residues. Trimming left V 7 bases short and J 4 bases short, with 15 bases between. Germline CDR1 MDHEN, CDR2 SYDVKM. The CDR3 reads CASTINGGPDTQYF. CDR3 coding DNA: TGTGCCAGCACCATAAACGGGGGACCAGATACGCAGTATTTT.

The CDR3 loop reads CASSMSRGYYGYTF. The CDR3 bases are TGTGCCAGCAGCATGAGCAGGGGGTATTATGGCTACACCTTC. This rearrangement joins TRBV9 to TRBJ1-2; 7 positions agree with TRBD1. CDR1 and CDR2 (germline): SGDLS, YYNGEE. The V gene end was trimmed by 4 bases and the J gene end by 5 bases; junction bases not matched to a gene: 8. The CDR3 is 14 residues long. The entire variable domain, with the rest obtained from reference TRBV9 and TRBJ1-2, is as follows: DSGVTQTPKHLITATGQRVTLRCSPRSGDLSVYWYQQSLDQGLQFLIQYYNGEERAKGNILERFSAQQFPDLHSELNLSSLELGDSALYFCASSMSRGYYGYTFGSGTRLTVV.

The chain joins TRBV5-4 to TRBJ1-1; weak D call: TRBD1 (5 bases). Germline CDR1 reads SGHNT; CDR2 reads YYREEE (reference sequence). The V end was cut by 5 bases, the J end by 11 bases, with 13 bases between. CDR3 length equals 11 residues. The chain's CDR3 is CASRGLGPAFF. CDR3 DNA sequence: TGTGCCAGCAGGGGCTTGGGGCCGGCTTTCTTT.

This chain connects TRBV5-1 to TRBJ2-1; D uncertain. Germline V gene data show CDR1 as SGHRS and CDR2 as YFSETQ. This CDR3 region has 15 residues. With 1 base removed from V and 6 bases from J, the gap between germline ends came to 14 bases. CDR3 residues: CASSLYVGRPNEQFF. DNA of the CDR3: TGCGCCAGCAGCTTGTACGTGGGAAGGCCCAATGAGCAGTTCTTC. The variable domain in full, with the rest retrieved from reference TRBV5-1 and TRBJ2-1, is KAGVTQTPRYLIKTRGQQVTLSCSPISGHRSVSWYQQTPGQGLQFLFEYFSETQRNKGNFPGRFSGRQFSNSRSEMNVSTLELGDSALYLCASSLYVGRPNEQFFGPGTRLTVL.

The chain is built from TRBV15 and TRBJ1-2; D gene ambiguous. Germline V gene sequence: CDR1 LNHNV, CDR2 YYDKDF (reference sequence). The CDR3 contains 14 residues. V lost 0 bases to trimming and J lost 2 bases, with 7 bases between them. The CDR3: CATSRDGENYGYTF. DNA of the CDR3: TGTGCCACCAGCAGAGATGGGGAGAACTATGGCTACACCTTC.

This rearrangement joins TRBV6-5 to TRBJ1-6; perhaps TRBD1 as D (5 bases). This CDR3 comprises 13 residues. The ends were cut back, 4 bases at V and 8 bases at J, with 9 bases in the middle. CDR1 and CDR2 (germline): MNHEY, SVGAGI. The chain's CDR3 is CASSWRGDSPLHF. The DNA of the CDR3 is TGTGCCAGCAGTTGGCGAGGGGATTCACCCCTCCACTTT.

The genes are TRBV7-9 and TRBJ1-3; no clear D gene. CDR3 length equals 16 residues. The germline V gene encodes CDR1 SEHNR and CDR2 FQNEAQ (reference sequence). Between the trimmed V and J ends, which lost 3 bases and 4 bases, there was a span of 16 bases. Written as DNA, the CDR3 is TGTGCCAGCAGCTTCCCCCCTAGCAATCCCGGAAACACCATATATTTT. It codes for CASSFPPSNPGNTIYF.

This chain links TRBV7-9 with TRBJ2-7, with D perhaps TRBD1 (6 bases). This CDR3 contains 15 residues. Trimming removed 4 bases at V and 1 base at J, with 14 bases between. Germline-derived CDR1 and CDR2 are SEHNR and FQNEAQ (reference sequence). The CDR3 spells CASSSSYTGSYEQYF. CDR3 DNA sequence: TGTGCCAGCAGCTCCTCCTATACAGGGTCCTACGAGCAGTACTTC.

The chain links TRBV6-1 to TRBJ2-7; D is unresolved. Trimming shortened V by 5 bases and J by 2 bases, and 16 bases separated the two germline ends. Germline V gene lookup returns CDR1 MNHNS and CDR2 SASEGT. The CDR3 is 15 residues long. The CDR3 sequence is CASSTFPSGPYEQYF. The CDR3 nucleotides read TGTGCCAGCAGTACTTTCCCCTCCGGGCCCTACGAGCAGTACTTC.

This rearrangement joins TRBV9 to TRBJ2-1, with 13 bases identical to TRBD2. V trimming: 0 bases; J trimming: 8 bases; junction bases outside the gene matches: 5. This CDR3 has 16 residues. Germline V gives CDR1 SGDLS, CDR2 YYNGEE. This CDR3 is CASSVGTSGSGDEQFF. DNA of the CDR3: TGTGCCAGCAGCGTAGGGACTAGCGGGAGTGGGGATGAGCAGTTCTTC.

The CDR3 coding sequence is TGCGCCAGCAGCTTGACAGATACGCAGTATTTT. Translation gives CASSLTDTQYF. The rearrangement links TRBV5-1 to TRBJ2-3; D call uncertain. Trimming took 1 base from V and 3 from J, leaving 0 bases between them. The CDR3 is made up of 11 amino acids. Germline-derived CDR1 and CDR2 are SGHRS and YFSETQ.